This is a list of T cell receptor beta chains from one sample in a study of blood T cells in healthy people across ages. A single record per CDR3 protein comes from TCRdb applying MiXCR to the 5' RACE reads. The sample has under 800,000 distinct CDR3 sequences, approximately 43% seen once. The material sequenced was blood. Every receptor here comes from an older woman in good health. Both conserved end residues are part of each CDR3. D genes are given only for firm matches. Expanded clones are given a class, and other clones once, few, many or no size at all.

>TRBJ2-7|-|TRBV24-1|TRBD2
CATSDPGTSGIYNEQYF
TGTGCCACCAGTGATCCTGGGACTAGCGGGATCTACAATGAGCAGTACTTC
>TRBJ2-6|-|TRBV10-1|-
CASSEPRRVPGANVLTF
TGCGCCAGCAGTGAGCCGCGACGGGTCCCTGGGGCCAACGTCCTGACTTTC
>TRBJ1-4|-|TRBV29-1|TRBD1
CSADRRSTNEKLFF
TGCAGCGCGGACAGGAGATCAACTAATGAAAAACTGTTTTTT
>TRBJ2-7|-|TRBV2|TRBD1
CASRPRETGGSYEQYF
TGTGCCAGCAGGCCCCGGGAAACAGGGGGGTCCTACGAGCAGTACTTC
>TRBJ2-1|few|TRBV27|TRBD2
CASSLGKAAGGNEQFF
TGTGCCAGCAGTTTAGGAAAGGCGGCGGGGGGCAATGAGCAGTTCTTC
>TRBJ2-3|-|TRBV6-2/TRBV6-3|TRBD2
CASSPFAGGGDTQYF
TGTGCCAGCAGTCCCTTTGCGGGAGGGGGAGATACGCAGTATTTT
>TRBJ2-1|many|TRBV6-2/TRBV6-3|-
CASSYGGYNEQFF
TGTGCCAGCAGTTATGGGGGATACAATGAGCAGTTCTTC
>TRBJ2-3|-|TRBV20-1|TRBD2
CSTASAGGPYTQYF
TGCAGTACTGCTTCCGCGGGGGGGCCATATACGCAGTATTTT
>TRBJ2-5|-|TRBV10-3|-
CAISESGLEETQYF
TGTGCCATCAGTGAGTCGGGGCTGGAAGAGACCCAGTACTTC
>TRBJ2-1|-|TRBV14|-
CASSHKIQGMFNEQFF
TGTGCCAGCAGCCACAAAATACAGGGAATGTTCAATGAGCAGTTCTTC
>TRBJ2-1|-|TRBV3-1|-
CASSQGDLYNEQFF
TGTGCCAGCAGCCAGGGGGATCTCTACAATGAGCAGTTCTTC
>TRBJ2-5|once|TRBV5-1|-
CASSITRQGGETQYF
TGCGCCAGCAGTATCACTCGACAGGGAGGGGAGACCCAGTACTTC
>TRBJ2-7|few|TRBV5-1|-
CASSLDGGSAYEQYF
TGCGCCAGCAGCTTGGACGGGGGTTCGGCGTACGAGCAGTACTTC
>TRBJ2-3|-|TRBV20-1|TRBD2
CSASGTSWDTQYF
TGCAGTGCTTCCGGGACTAGTTGGGATACGCAGTATTTT
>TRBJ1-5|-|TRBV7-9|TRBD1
CASSADREHQPQHF
TGTGCCAGCAGCGCCGACAGGGAGCATCAGCCCCAGCATTTT
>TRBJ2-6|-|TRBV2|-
CASRDPSGANVLTF
TGTGCCAGCAGGGACCCTTCTGGGGCCAACGTCCTGACTTTC
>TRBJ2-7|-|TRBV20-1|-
CSARDRGSAYEQYF
TGCAGTGCTAGAGATAGGGGATCTGCCTACGAGCAGTACTTC
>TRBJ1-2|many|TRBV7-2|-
CASSRDRGLGYGYTF
TGTGCCAGCAGCCGCGACAGAGGTTTGGGCTATGGCTACACCTTC
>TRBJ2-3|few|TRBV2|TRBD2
CASSGQRGVTDTQYF
TGTGCCAGCAGTGGGCAGCGGGGGGTCACAGATACGCAGTATTTT
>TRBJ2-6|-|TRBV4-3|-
CASSQESGVRSGANVLTF
TGCGCCAGCAGCCAAGAGTCGGGGGTCAGGTCTGGGGCCAACGTCCTGACTTTC
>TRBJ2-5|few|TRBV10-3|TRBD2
CAIQGGTSDYNEQYF
TGTGCCATCCAAGGGGGGACTAGCGATTACAATGAGCAGTACTTC
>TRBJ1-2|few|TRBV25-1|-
CASSGGGGNYGYTF
TGTGCCAGCAGTGGAGGGGGGGGGAACTATGGCTACACCTTC
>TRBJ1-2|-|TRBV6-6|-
CAGSYPVGDGYTF
TGTGCCGGCAGTTACCCTGTAGGGGATGGCTACACCTTC
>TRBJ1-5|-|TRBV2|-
CASSGTNQPQHF
TGTGCCAGCAGTGGGACCAATCAGCCCCAGCATTTT
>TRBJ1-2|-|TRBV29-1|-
CSVDGLGYGYTF
TGCAGCGTAGACGGCCTGGGGTATGGCTACACCTTC
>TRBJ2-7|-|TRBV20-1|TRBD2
CSARVAGTSHYEQYF
TGCAGTGCTAGAGTGGCCGGGACTAGCCACTACGAGCAGTACTTC
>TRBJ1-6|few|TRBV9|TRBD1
CASSPRGGTVLNSPLHF
TGTGCCAGCAGCCCGAGGGGCGGGACAGTACTGAATTCACCCCTCCACTTT
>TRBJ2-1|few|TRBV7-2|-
CASSLLEVEQFF
TGTGCCAGCAGCTTATTGGAAGTTGAGCAGTTCTTC
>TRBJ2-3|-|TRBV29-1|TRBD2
CSVEVAGNSDTQYF
TGCAGCGTTGAGGTAGCGGGGAATTCAGATACGCAGTATTTT
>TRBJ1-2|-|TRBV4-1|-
CASSPYYEGGCTF
TGCGCCAGCAGCCCGTATTACGAGGGGGGCTGCACCTTC
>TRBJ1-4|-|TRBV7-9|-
CASSTEAAPNEKLFF
TGTGCCAGCAGCACAGAGGCGGCTCCTAATGAAAAACTGTTTTTT
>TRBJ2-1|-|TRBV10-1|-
CASSDGIGGNEQFF
TGCGCCAGCAGTGATGGGATTGGCGGTAATGAGCAGTTCTTC
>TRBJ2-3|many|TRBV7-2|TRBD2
CASSLAGGAIADTQYF
TGTGCCAGCAGCCTAGCGGGAGGCGCGATTGCAGATACGCAGTATTTT
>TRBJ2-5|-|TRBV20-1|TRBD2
CSASRGSGGGETQYF
TGCAGTGCTAGCCGTGGGTCGGGAGGGGGTGAGACCCAGTACTTC
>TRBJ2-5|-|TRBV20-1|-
CSAQRGTNQETQYF
TGCAGTGCTCAGAGGGGAACAAACCAAGAGACCCAGTACTTC
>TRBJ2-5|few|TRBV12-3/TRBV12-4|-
CASIRAGGQETQYF
TGTGCCAGCATTCGAGCCGGGGGCCAAGAGACCCAGTACTTC
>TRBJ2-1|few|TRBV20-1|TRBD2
CSARVLAGGRTYNEQFF
TGCAGTGCTAGAGTTCTAGCGGGAGGGAGGACCTACAATGAGCAGTTCTTC
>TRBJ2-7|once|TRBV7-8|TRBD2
CAGSLGGAYEQYF
TGTGCCGGCAGCCTGGGAGGGGCCTACGAGCAGTACTTC